This T cell receptor (beta chain) appears in the sequencing data of a study of blood T cell repertoires in COVID-19. Study summary: T cells, B-cell-depleted T cells, or PBMCs supplied cDNA or gDNA.

Adults between about 18 and 95 years of age took part from 24 US areas. Per the original methods: Cell counts per sample came from amplifying reference gene primers. Generated by immunoSEQ multiplex PCR, the TCRdb table keeps only in-frame clones and is missing some. From that table come the V and J calls and clone size; the DNA was used to work out D and trimming. The sample yields roughly 250,000 clones, 70% to 90% seen once. The TCR was taken from a woman between 40 and 55 years old with acute COVID-19. The sequencing input was PBMCs or T cells enriched from blood (not recorded which).

In DNA form, the CDR3 reads TGCAGCGTTCCACTAGCGGGAGGGCCTGGTGAGCAGTTCTTC. This gives the protein CSVPLAGGPGEQFF. V and J are TRBV29-1 and TRBJ2-1, with 13 bases matching TRBD2. Germline loops: CDR1 SQVTM, CDR2 ANQGSEA. V shed 5 bases, J shed 9 bases, and the junction held 7 bases outside the gene matches. This CDR3 contains 14 residues.